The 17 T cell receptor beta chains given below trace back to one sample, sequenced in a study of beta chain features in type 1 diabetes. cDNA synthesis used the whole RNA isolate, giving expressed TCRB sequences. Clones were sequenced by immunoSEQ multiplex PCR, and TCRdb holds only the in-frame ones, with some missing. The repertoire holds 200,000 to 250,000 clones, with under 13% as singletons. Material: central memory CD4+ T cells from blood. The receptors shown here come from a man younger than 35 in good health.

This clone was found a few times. The CDR3 region has the DNA TGTGCCAGCTCTGGACAGGGGGCCTTCGAGCAGTACTTC. It encodes CASSGQGAFEQYF. The V and J genes are TRBV18 and TRBJ2-7; TRBD1 agrees at 11 bases. V trimming: 6 bases; J trimming: 6 bases; junction bases outside the gene matches: 4. Germline CDR1 and CDR2: KGHSH and LQKENI. This CDR3 region has 13 residues.

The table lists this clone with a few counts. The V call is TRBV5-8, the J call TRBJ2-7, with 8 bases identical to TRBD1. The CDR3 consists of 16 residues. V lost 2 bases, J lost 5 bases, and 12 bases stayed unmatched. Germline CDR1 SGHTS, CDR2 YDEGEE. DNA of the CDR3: TGTGCCAGCAGCTTCCGACAGGGGAGTTATATTGACGAGCAGTACTTC. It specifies CASSFRQGSYIDEQYF.

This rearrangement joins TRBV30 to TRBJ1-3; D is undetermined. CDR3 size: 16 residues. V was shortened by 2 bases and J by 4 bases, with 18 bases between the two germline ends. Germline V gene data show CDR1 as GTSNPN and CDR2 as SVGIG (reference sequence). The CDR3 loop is CAWSRYDPREGNTIYF. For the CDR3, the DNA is TGTGCCTGGAGTCGATATGACCCAAGGGAGGGAAACACCATATATTTT.

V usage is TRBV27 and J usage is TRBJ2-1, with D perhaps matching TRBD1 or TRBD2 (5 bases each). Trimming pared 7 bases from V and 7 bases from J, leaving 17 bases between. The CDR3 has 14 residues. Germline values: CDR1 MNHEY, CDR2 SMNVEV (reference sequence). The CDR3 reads CASMVRGGDNEQFF. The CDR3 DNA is TGTGCCAGCATGGTTCGTGGGGGAGATAATGAGCAGTTCTTC.

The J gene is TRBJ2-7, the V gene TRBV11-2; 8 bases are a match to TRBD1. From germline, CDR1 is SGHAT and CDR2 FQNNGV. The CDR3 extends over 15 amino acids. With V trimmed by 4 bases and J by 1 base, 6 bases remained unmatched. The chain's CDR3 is CASSSPRQGSYEQYF. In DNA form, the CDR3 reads TGTGCCAGCAGCTCTCCCAGACAGGGGTCCTACGAGCAGTACTTC.

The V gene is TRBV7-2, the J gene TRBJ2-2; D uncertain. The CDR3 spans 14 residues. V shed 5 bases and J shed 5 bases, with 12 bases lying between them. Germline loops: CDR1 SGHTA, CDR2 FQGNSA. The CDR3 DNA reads TGTGCCAGCAGCCCCGATCGCGGAACCGGGGAGCTGTTTTTT. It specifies CASSPDRGTGELFF.

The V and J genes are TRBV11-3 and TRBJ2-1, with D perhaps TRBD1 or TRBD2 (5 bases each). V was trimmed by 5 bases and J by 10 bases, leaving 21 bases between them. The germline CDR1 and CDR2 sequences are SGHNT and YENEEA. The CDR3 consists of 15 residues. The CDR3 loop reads CASSPRFGALGEQFF. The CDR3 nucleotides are TGTGCCAGCAGCCCACGCTTCGGGGCGCTGGGCGAGCAGTTCTTC.

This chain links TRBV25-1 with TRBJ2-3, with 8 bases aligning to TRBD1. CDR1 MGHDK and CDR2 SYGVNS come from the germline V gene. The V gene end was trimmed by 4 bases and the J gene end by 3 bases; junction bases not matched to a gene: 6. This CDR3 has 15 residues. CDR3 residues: CASSAADRETDTQYF. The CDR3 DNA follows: TGTGCCAGCAGTGCGGCGGACAGGGAAACAGATACGCAGTATTTT. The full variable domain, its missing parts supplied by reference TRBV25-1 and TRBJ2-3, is EADIYQTPRYLVIGTGKKITLECSQTMGHDKMYWYQQDPGMELHLIHYSYGVNSTEKGDLSSESTVSRIRTEHFPLTLESARPSHTSQYLCASSAADRETDTQYFGPGTRLTVL.

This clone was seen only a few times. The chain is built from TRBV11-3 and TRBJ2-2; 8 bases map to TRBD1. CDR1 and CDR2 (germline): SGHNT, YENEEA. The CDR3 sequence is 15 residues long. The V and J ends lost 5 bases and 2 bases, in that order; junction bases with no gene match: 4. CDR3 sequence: CASSRDRTNTGELFF. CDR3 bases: TGTGCCAGCAGCAGGGACAGGACAAACACCGGGGAGCTGTTTTTT.

CDR3 loop: CASDSYNEQFF. DNA for the CDR3: TGTGCCAGCGACAGCTACAATGAGCAGTTCTTC. This chain connects TRBV2 to TRBJ2-1; D perhaps matches TRBD1 (5 bases). The germline V and J ends were trimmed by 8 bases and 3 bases, with 5 bases remaining between them. CDR1 is SNHLY and CDR2 is FYNNEI in the germline V gene. The CDR3 has 11 residues.

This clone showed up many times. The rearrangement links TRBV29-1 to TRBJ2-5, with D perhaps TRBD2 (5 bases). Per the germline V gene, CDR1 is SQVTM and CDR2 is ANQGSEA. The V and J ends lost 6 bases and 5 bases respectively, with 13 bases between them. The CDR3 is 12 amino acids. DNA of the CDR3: TGCAGCGTCCCTTTGCCGGGGGAGACCCAGTACTTC. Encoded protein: CSVPLPGETQYF. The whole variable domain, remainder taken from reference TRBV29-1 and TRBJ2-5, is SAVISQKPSRDICQRGTSLTIQCQVDSQVTMMFWYRQQPGQSLTLIATANQGSEATYESGFVIDKFPISRPNLTFSTLTVSNMSPEDSSIYLCSVPLPGETQYFGPGTRLLVL.

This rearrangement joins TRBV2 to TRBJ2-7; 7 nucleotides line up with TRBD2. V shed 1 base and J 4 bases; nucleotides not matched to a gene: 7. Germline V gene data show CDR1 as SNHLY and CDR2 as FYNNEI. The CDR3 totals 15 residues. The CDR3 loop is CASSEDTGDYYEQYF. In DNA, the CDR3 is TGTGCCAGCAGTGAAGACACCGGGGACTATTACGAGCAGTACTTC. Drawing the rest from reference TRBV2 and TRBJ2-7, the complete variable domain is EPEVTQTPSHQVTQMGQEVILRCVPISNHLYFYWYRQILGQKVEFLVSFYNNEISEKSEIFDDQFSVERPDGSNFTLKIRSTKLEDSAMYFCASSEDTGDYYEQYFGPGTRLTVT.

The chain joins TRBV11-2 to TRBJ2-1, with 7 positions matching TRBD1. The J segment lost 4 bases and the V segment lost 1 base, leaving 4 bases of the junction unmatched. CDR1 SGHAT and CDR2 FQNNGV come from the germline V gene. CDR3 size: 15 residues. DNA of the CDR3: TGTGCCAGCAGCTTAGTCGCACAGGGGTACAATGAGCAGTTCTTC. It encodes CASSLVAQGYNEQFF.

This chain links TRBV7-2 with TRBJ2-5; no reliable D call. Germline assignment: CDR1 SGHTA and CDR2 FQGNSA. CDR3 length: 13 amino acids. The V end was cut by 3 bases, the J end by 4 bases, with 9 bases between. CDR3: CASSFHGRETQYF. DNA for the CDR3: TGTGCCAGCAGCTTCCATGGACGAGAGACCCAGTACTTC. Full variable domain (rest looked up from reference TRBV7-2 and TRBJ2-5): GAGVSQSPSNKVTEKGKDVELRCDPISGHTALYWYRQSLGQGLEFLIYFQGNSAPDKSGLPSDRFSAERTGGSVSTLTIQRTQQEDSAVYLCASSFHGRETQYFGPGTRLLVL.

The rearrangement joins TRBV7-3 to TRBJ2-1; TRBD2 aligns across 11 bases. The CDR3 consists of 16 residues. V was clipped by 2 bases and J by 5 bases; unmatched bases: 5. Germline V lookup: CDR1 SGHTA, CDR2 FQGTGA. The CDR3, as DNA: TGTGCCAGCAGCTTATCACTAGCGGGAGTTCACAATGAGCAGTTCTTC. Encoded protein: CASSLSLAGVHNEQFF.

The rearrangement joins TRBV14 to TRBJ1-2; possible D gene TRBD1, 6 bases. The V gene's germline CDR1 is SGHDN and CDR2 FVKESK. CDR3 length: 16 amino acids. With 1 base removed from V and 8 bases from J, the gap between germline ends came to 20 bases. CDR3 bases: TGTGCCAGCAGCCAAGTCAGGGGATCACCGGTGAGCGGCTACACCTTC. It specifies CASSQVRGSPVSGYTF.

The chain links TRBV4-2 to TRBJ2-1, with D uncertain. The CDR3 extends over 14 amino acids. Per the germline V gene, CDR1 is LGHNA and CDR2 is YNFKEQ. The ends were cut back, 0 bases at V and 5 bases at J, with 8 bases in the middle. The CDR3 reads CASSQDLSHNEQFF. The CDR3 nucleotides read TGTGCCAGCAGCCAAGATCTTAGTCACAATGAGCAGTTCTTC.